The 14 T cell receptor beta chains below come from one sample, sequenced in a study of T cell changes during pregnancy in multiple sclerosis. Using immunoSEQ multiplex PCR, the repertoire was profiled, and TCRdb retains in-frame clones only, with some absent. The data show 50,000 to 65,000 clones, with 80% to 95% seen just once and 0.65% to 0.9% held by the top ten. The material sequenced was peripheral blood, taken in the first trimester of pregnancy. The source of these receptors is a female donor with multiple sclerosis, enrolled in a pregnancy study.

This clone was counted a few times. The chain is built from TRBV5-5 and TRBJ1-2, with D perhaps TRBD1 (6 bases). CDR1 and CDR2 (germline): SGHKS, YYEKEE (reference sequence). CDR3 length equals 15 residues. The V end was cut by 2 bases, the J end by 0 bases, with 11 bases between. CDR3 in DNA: TGTGCCAGCAGCTTACAGGGCGGAACTAACTATGGCTACACCTTC. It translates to CASSLQGGTNYGYTF.

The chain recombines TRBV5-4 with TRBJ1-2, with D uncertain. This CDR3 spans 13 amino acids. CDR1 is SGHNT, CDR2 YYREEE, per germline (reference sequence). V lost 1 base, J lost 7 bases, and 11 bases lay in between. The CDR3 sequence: CASSLLGEVGYTF. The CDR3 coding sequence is TGTGCCAGCAGCTTGCTAGGTGAGGTTGGCTACACCTTC.

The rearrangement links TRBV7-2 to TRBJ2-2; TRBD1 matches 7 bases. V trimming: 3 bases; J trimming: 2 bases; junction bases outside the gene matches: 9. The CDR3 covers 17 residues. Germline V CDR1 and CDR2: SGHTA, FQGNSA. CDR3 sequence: CASSFNGRQGNTGELFF. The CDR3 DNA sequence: TGTGCCAGCAGCTTTAATGGTCGACAGGGTAACACCGGGGAGCTGTTTTTT.

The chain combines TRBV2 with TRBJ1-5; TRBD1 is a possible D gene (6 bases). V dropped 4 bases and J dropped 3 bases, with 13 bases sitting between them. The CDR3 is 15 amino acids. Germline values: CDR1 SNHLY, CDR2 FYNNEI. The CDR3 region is CASSASGVFNQPQHF. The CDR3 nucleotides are TGTGCCAGCAGTGCGTCAGGGGTTTTCAATCAGCCCCAGCATTTT.

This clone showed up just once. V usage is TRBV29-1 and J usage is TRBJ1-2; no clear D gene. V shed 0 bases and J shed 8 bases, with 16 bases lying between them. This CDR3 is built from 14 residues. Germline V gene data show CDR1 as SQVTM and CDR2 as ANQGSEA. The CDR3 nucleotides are TGCAGCGTTGAAGATCTTGGTAGGCGGGTGGGCTACACCTTC. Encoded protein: CSVEDLGRRVGYTF.

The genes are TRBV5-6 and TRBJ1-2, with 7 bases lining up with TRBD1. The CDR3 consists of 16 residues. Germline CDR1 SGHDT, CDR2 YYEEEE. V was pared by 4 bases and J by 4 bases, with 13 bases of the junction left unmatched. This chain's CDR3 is CASSPWGRGNLYGYTF. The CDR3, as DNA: TGTGCCAGCAGCCCCTGGGGCAGGGGGAACCTCTATGGCTACACCTTC.

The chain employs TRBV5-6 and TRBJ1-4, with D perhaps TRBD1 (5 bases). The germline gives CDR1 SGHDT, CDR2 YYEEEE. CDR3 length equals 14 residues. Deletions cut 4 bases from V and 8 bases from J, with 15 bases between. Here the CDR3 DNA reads TGTGCCAGCAGCCGGGGGAGAGGCCGGGAAAAACTGTTTTTT. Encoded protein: CASSRGRGREKLFF.

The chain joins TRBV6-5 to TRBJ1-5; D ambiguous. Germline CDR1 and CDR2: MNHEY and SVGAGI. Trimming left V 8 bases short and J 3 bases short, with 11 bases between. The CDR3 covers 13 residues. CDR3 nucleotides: TGTGCCAGCGCCAGACACCACAATCAGCCCCAGCATTTT. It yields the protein CASARHHNQPQHF.

The CDR3 bases are TGTGCCAGTAGTATCCCCGCAGGGGGCATCACCGGGGAGCTGTTTTTT. Translated, it gives CASSIPAGGITGELFF. This chain uses TRBV19 with TRBJ2-2, with 8 bases fitting TRBD1. The CDR3 totals 16 residues. J lost 4 bases, V lost 3 bases, and 7 bases had no gene match. Germline assignment: CDR1 LNHDA and CDR2 SQIVND (reference sequence).

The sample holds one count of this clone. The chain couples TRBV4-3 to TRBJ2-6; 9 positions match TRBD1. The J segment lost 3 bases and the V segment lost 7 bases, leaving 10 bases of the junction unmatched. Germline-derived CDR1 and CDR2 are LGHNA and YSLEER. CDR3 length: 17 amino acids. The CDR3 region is CASNKQGAGGGANVLTF. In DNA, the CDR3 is TGCGCCAGCAACAAACAGGGGGCGGGCGGTGGGGCCAACGTCCTGACTTTC.

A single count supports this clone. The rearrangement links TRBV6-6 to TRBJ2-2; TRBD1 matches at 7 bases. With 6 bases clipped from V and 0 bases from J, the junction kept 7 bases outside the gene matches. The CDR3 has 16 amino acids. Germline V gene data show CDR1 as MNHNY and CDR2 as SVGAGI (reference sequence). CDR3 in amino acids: CASSTSGQPNTGELFF. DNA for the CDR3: TGTGCCAGCAGCACCTCGGGACAGCCGAACACCGGGGAGCTGTTTTTT.

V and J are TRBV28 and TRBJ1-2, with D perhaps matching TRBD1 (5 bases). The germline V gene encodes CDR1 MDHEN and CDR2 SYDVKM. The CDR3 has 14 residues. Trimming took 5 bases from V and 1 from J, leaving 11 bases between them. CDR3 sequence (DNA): TGTGCCAGCAGTACAGGACTAGTTAACTATGGCTACACCTTC. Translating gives CASSTGLVNYGYTF.

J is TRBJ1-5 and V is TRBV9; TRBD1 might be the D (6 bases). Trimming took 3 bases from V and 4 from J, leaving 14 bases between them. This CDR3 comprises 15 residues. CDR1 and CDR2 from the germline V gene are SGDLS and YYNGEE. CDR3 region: CASSAGGGGNQPQHF. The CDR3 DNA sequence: TGTGCCAGCAGCGCGGGAGGGGGAGGGAATCAGCCCCAGCATTTT.

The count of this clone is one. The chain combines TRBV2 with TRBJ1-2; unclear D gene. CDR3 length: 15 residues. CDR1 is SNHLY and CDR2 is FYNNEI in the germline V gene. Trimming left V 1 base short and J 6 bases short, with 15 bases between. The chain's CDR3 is CASSEVNGGFDGYTF. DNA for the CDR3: TGTGCCAGCAGTGAAGTAAACGGCGGTTTTGATGGCTACACCTTC.